This T cell receptor beta chain was sequenced for a study of T cell changes during pregnancy in multiple sclerosis (dated 2019 in TCRdb). About the study as a whole: The study examined how the T cell repertoire changed over the course of pregnancy in women with multiple sclerosis.

The library relied on the immunoSEQ multiplex PCR assay. This is the immuneACCESS table as TCRdb keeps it, with only in-frame sequences that have V and J called. A part of the clones is gone; compared with another copy, unresolved V genes explain less than half, and the rest is unexplained. In this sample the table shows roughly 30,000 clones, about 91% of which occur a single time. The ten largest clones represent approximately 6.8% of the sample. With respect to this clone: Its antigen specificity is not known. Per-base quality was not reported, and no clone a single base away is much larger than it.

The CDR3 contains 13 residues, cysteine and phenylalanine counted. Of all the DNA, just the CDR3 is kept, 39 bases in frame from base 1. V sheds 5 bases and J sheds 5 bases, leaving 13 bases between their ends. The CDR1 and CDR2 encoded by the germline V gene are SGHRS and YFSETQ. The TCR sequence derives from a female donor with multiple sclerosis, enrolled in a pregnancy study. The chain couples TRBV5-1 to TRBJ1-1; the best D guess is TRBD1, with 5 bases matching. This sample comprised CD8+ T cells from peripheral blood mononuclear cells, obtained after pregnancy. Here the CDR3 is given as CASSGDGATEAFF. The DNA sequence is TGCGCCAGCAGTGGAGATGGGGCAACTGAAGCTTTCTTT.